This T cell receptor beta chain comes out of a study of shared clonotypes between healthy human individuals. Turning to the study itself: In total, the donors were a couple of women and a few men aged 18 to 49. Each donor's CD8 memory used one plate, CD8 naive two, each CD4 subset three.

This CDR3 is 13 amino acids long. Germline CDR1 SGHNT, CDR2 YYREEE (reference sequence). Trimming removed 0 bases from V and 6 bases from J, with 9 bases in between. The healthy adult donors were HIV-negative and reported no recent acute infections or vaccinations. Remarks on this clone: The sample has other DNA sequences that encode this CDR3 too.

An approximately 200 ng quantity of DNA, 25,000 to 35,000 T cell genomes, went into the sorted-subset replicate PCRs. Clones were read by immunoSEQ multiplex PCR, and TCRdb kept only the in-frame ones, dropping some. This sample has more than 1,200,000 clones, with just under 99% found just once. The source of this sequence is a man aged 25-40 years in good health. The genes are TRBV5-4 and TRBJ1-2, with D possibly being TRBD1 (5 bases). Sequenced: naive CD4+ T cells sorted from blood. Subset here: CD45RA+ positively selected. CDR3 coding DNA: TGTGCCAGCAGCTTGGTAGGGACGGATGGCTACACCTTC. As protein: CASSLVGTDGYTF.